These 31 T cell receptor beta chains were all obtained from the same sample, sequenced in a study of blood T cell repertoires in COVID-19. TCRdb's table, derived via immunoSEQ multiplex PCR, lists solely in-frame clones and lacks some. The sample has 45,000 to 55,000 clones, 85% to 90% seen once; the top ten hold around 28%. Sequencing was carried out using peripheral blood. The receptors originated from a human donor in a cohort sampled during active COVID-19.

In this sample, this clone turned up once. The chain couples TRBV5-1 to TRBJ1-1, with D tentatively TRBD1 (5 bases). The CDR3 runs to 15 residues. Trimming cost V 0 bases and J 5 bases, with 14 bases left between them. Germline V CDR1 and CDR2: SGHRS, YFSETQ. The CDR3 protein is CASSLAAGMWTEAFF. The CDR3 nucleotides read TGCGCCAGCAGCTTGGCGGCAGGGATGTGGACTGAAGCTTTCTTT.

This chain joins TRBV28 and TRBJ2-7; 9 positions match TRBD1. This CDR3 has 15 amino acids. V lost 4 bases, J lost 4 bases, and 8 bases stayed unmatched. Germline CDR1 is MDHEN and CDR2 is SYDVKM. The CDR3 region has the DNA TGTGCCAGCAGTTCCTTCGCCGGGACAGGGTACGAGCAGTACTTC. Protein: CASSSFAGTGYEQYF.

Only a few counts were recorded for this clone. This sequence joins TRBV27 and TRBJ2-2; 8 positions agree with TRBD1. The V segment lost 4 bases and the J segment 6 bases; nucleotides outside the gene matches: 13. The germline V gene encodes CDR1 MNHEY and CDR2 SMNVEV (reference sequence). This CDR3 region has 17 residues. CDR3 residues: CASSSPTSRGQAGELFF. Here the CDR3 DNA reads TGTGCCAGCAGTTCTCCAACTTCCAGGGGGCAGGCCGGGGAGCTGTTTTTT.

The chain employs TRBV7-2 and TRBJ2-1, with 10 positions matching TRBD2. V gave up 7 bases and J gave up 5 bases; unmatched junction bases: 11. Germline loops: CDR1 SGHTA, CDR2 FQGNSA. The CDR3 contains 16 residues. The CDR3 reads CASNLGTAGGNNEQFF. Here the CDR3 DNA reads TGTGCCAGCAACTTGGGGACAGCGGGAGGGAACAATGAGCAGTTCTTC.

This clone was seen a single time. The chain joins TRBV9 to TRBJ2-6; D is perhaps TRBD1 (5 bases). The CDR3 extends over 15 amino acids. Trimming left V 0 bases short and J 2 bases short, with 6 bases between. Germline CDR1 is SGDLS and CDR2 is YYNGEE. The CDR3 sequence: CASSVGRAGANVLTF. In nucleotides, the CDR3 is TGTGCCAGCAGCGTAGGCAGGGCTGGGGCCAACGTCCTGACTTTC.

The gene calls are TRBV7-9 and TRBJ2-3; 11 bases map to TRBD1. Germline lookup yields CDR1 SEHNR and CDR2 FQNEAQ (reference sequence). V trimming: 2 bases; J trimming: 3 bases; junction bases outside the gene matches: 4. The length of the CDR3 is 16 residues. In nucleotides, the CDR3 is TGTGCCAGCAGCTTATTTGGGGACAGGGGGACAGATACGCAGTATTTT. Protein product: CASSLFGDRGTDTQYF.

This clone was seen only a few times. The CDR3 loop is CASSLTRDSSYEQYF. Here the CDR3 DNA reads TGTGCCAGCAGCCTCACCCGGGACAGTTCCTACGAGCAGTACTTC. The genes are TRBV7-8 and TRBJ2-7; 7 bases are shared with TRBD1. The CDR3 is 15 amino acids. Germline values: CDR1 SGHVS, CDR2 FQNEAQ. With 5 bases clipped from V and 1 base from J, the junction kept 8 bases outside the gene matches.

This clone was seen once. The rearrangement uses TRBV7-9 and TRBJ2-5; 11 positions match TRBD2. The germline V gene has CDR1 SEHNR and CDR2 FQNEAQ (reference sequence). The CDR3 is 18 residues long. The junction had 14 bases not matched to a gene; V was cut back by 5 bases and J by 3 bases. The CDR3: CASSRPPRLAGSKETQYF. The CDR3 nucleotides are TGTGCCAGCAGCCGTCCCCCCCGACTAGCGGGGTCGAAAGAGACCCAGTACTTC.

The chain employs TRBV28 and TRBJ2-7, with TRBD2 matching 9 bases. CDR1 and CDR2 (germline): MDHEN, SYDVKM. J lost 4 bases, V lost 7 bases, and 26 bases had no gene match. The CDR3 spans 20 residues. The CDR3 DNA is TGTGCCAGCAATTTGGGGTTTGGGGCGCGGGGTAGCGGGAGCGGATACGAGCAGTACTTC. Its translation is CASNLGFGARGSGSGYEQYF.

The chain combines TRBV5-1 with TRBJ1-2, with 10 nucleotides matching TRBD1. V was clipped by 3 bases and J by 4 bases; unmatched bases: 6. Looked up from germline, CDR1 is SGHRS and CDR2 is YFSETQ. The length of the CDR3 is 15 residues. DNA of the CDR3: TGCGCCAGCAGCTCGGGACAGGGGTATCTCTATGGCTACACCTTC. Translating it yields CASSSGQGYLYGYTF.

The chain has TRBV25-1 and TRBJ1-1, with 8 bases aligning to TRBD1. Germline CDR1 and CDR2: MGHDK and SYGVNS. V shed 2 bases and J 4 bases; nucleotides not matched to a gene: 9. The CDR3 consists of 16 residues. CDR3 DNA sequence: TGTGCCAGCAGTGAAGACAGGGGCGGCGTGGGCACTGAAGCTTTCTTT. Its translation is CASSEDRGGVGTEAFF.

CDR3 sequence: CASRWGTNTEAFF. CDR3 sequence (DNA): TGTGCCAGCAGATGGGGCACCAACACTGAAGCTTTCTTT. The chain combines TRBV28 with TRBJ1-1; TRBD1 is a possible D gene (5 bases). There are 13 residues in the CDR3. Trimming took 6 bases from V and 2 from J, leaving 10 bases between them. CDR1 is MDHEN, CDR2 SYDVKM, per germline.

J is TRBJ2-7 and V is TRBV27; possible D gene TRBD1, 6 bases. The CDR3 has 12 residues. Per germline, CDR1 MNHEY and CDR2 SMNVEV (reference sequence). V lost 5 bases to trimming and J lost 4 bases, with 9 bases between them. CDR3 in DNA: TGTGCCAGCAGTCCGCAGGGGTACGAGCAGTACTTC. Translating it yields CASSPQGYEQYF.

The rearrangement links TRBV5-1 to TRBJ2-6; D gene ambiguous. Germline values: CDR1 SGHRS, CDR2 YFSETQ. Trimming pared 4 bases from V and 0 bases from J, leaving 5 bases between. The CDR3 contains 14 residues. CDR3 sequence (DNA): TGCGCCAGCAGCCCGGGCTCTGGGGCCAACGTCCTGACTTTC. This translates into CASSPGSGANVLTF.

The V and J genes are TRBV4-2 and TRBJ2-5; 11 nucleotides align to TRBD1. Per germline, CDR1 LGHNA and CDR2 YNFKEQ. Unmatched junction bases numbered 5, after V lost 4 bases and J lost 4 bases. The CDR3 is 15 amino acids. DNA for the CDR3: TGTGCCAGCAGCCTACGGGACAGGGGGAGAGAGACCCAGTACTTC. Its protein product is CASSLRDRGRETQYF.

The chain combines TRBV28 with TRBJ2-5, with TRBD2 matching over 7 bases. The germline CDR1 and CDR2 sequences are MDHEN and SYDVKM. Unmatched junction bases numbered 8, after V lost 5 bases and J lost 5 bases. The CDR3 spans 14 residues. In DNA, the CDR3 is TGTGCCAGCAGTCTCGCGGGAGTGGGGGAGACCCAGTACTTC. Its translation: CASSLAGVGETQYF.

The chain links TRBV7-2 to TRBJ1-5; D might be TRBD1 (6 bases). The germline gives CDR1 SGHTA, CDR2 FQGNSA. Between the trimmed V and J ends, which lost 7 bases and 6 bases, there was a span of 28 bases. CDR3 length: 18 amino acids. CDR3 bases: TGTGCCAGCACCGAGCAATGGGTGGGGGGGCAGCGTCCTCAGCCCCAGCATTTT. Translated: CASTEQWVGGQRPQPQHF. Full variable domain (remainder filled in from reference TRBV7-2 and TRBJ1-5): GAGVSQSPSNKVTEKGKDVELRCDPISGHTALYWYRQSLGQGLEFLIYFQGNSAPDKSGLPSDRFSAERTGGSVSTLTIQRTQQEDSAVYLCASTEQWVGGQRPQPQHFGDGTRLSIL.

The chain links TRBV27 to TRBJ2-3, with 8 bases fitting TRBD2. J gave up 7 bases and V 6 bases, and 6 bases lay outside the gene matches. CDR1 is MNHEY and CDR2 is SMNVEV in the germline V gene (reference sequence). CDR3 length: 13 amino acids. The CDR3 spells CASRAGGPNTQYF. CDR3 DNA sequence: TGTGCCAGCAGGGCGGGGGGACCCAATACGCAGTATTTT.

The chain is built from TRBV19 and TRBJ2-4, with 10 bases fitting TRBD1. Per the germline V gene, CDR1 is LNHDA and CDR2 is SQIVND (reference sequence). Losses at the gene ends were 5 bases for V and 8 bases for J; bases not matched to a gene: 9. This CDR3 is built from 15 residues. The CDR3 reads CASSPRDRGTYIQYF. CDR3 coding DNA: TGTGCCAGTAGTCCCCGGGACAGGGGAACTTACATTCAGTACTTC. Full variable domain (rest looked up from reference TRBV19 and TRBJ2-4): DGGITQSPKYLFRKEGQNVTLSCEQNLNHDAMYWYRQDPGQGLRLIYYSQIVNDFQKGDIAEGYSVSREKKESFPLTVTSAQKNPTAFYLCASSPRDRGTYIQYFGAGTRLSVL.

The chain combines TRBV30 with TRBJ1-2; possible D gene TRBD1, 6 bases. Germline-derived CDR1 and CDR2 are GTSNPN and SVGIG (reference sequence). V gave up 0 bases and J gave up 4 bases, with 12 bases separating them. The CDR3 has 14 residues. DNA of the CDR3: TGTGCCTGGAGTGTACAAAGGGACACCTATGGCTACACCTTC. Its protein product is CAWSVQRDTYGYTF.

This chain connects TRBV10-2 to TRBJ2-6; 13 bases match TRBD2. J was trimmed by 1 base and V by 7 bases; bases with no gene match: 10. This CDR3 spans 19 amino acids. Germline values: CDR1 WSHSY, CDR2 SAAADI. The CDR3: CASTQPGLAGKSGANVLTF. CDR3 coding DNA: TGCGCCAGCACTCAACCGGGACTAGCGGGAAAATCTGGGGCCAACGTCCTGACTTTC.

The chain uses TRBV7-9 and TRBJ1-2; D ambiguous. With 3 bases removed from V and 1 base from J, the gap between germline ends came to 12 bases. This CDR3 has 15 residues. Per the germline V gene, CDR1 is SEHNR and CDR2 is FQNEAQ (reference sequence). CDR3 sequence: CASSFAGPNNYGYTF. In DNA, the CDR3 is TGTGCCAGCAGCTTTGCAGGTCCGAATAACTATGGCTACACCTTC.

The V and J genes are TRBV25-1 and TRBJ2-5; TRBD1 aligns across 10 bases. Germline V gene sequence: CDR1 MGHDK, CDR2 SYGVNS. The CDR3 is 16 residues long. V was clipped by 1 base and J by 5 bases; unmatched bases: 7. CDR3 sequence (DNA): TGTGCCAGCAGTGAATTTCGGGACAGGGGATGGGAGACCCAGTACTTC. This sequence encodes CASSEFRDRGWETQYF.

The chain joins TRBV5-1 to TRBJ2-1; 8 nucleotides line up with TRBD2. The V and J ends lost 0 bases and 1 base, in that order; junction bases with no gene match: 3. Germline V gives CDR1 SGHRS, CDR2 YFSETQ. The CDR3 consists of 16 residues. The CDR3 bases are TGCGCCAGCAGCTTGGGAGCGGGAGATTCCTACAATGAGCAGTTCTTC. Amino acids: CASSLGAGDSYNEQFF.

The J gene is TRBJ2-7, the V gene TRBV5-1; 11 positions match TRBD1. CDR3 size: 15 residues. V lost 3 bases to trimming and J lost 3 bases; unmatched junction nucleotides: 5. Germline V gene data show CDR1 as SGHRS and CDR2 as YFSETQ. The CDR3 loop reads CASSWGQGGFYEQYF. The DNA of the CDR3 is TGCGCCAGCAGCTGGGGACAGGGGGGTTTCTACGAGCAGTACTTC.

The chain joins TRBV29-1 to TRBJ1-2; D remains ambiguous. CDR1 SQVTM and CDR2 ANQGSEA come from the germline V gene. V lost 6 bases and J lost 0, with 14 bases in between. The length of the CDR3 is 14 residues. CDR3 DNA sequence: TGCAGCGTCCCCGAGGCCCCTCCTAACTATGGCTACACCTTC. It is translated as CSVPEAPPNYGYTF. The whole variable domain, filled in from reference TRBV29-1 and TRBJ1-2, reads SAVISQKPSRDICQRGTSLTIQCQVDSQVTMMFWYRQQPGQSLTLIATANQGSEATYESGFVIDKFPISRPNLTFSTLTVSNMSPEDSSIYLCSVPEAPPNYGYTFGSGTRLTVV.

The chain combines TRBV6-5 with TRBJ2-7; 7 bases fit TRBD1. The V gene end was trimmed by 5 bases and the J gene end by 2 bases; junction bases not matched to a gene: 3. The CDR3 loop spans 13 amino acids. The germline CDR1 and CDR2 sequences are MNHEY and SVGAGI. CDR3 amino acids: CASSRTGTYEQYF. The CDR3 nucleotides read TGTGCCAGCAGTCGGACAGGAACCTACGAGCAGTACTTC.

The CDR3 loop is CASMSSGNTIYF. The CDR3 region has the DNA TGTGCCAGCATGAGCTCTGGAAACACCATATATTTT. This chain connects TRBV6-5 to TRBJ1-3; D gene unclear. The V gene lost 7 bases and the J gene lost 0 bases, with 4 bases spanning the gap. This CDR3 has 12 amino acids. The germline V gene has CDR1 MNHEY and CDR2 SVGAGI.

The V gene is TRBV28, the J gene TRBJ2-7; 11 nucleotides align to TRBD1. The V gene end was trimmed by 4 bases and the J gene end by 3 bases; junction bases not matched to a gene: 5. The CDR3 sequence is 15 residues long. Germline CDR1 is MDHEN and CDR2 is SYDVKM. CDR3 sequence reads: CASSSAGTGGYEQYF. The CDR3 bases are TGTGCCAGCAGTTCCGCCGGGACAGGGGGCTACGAGCAGTACTTC.

The genes are TRBV4-2 and TRBJ2-1, with 12 bases fitting TRBD2. V shed 0 bases, J shed 9 bases, and the junction held 3 bases outside the gene matches. Germline loops: CDR1 LGHNA, CDR2 YNFKEQ. This CDR3 region has 15 residues. The CDR3 is CASSQDPSGGVEQFF. The DNA for the CDR3 is TGTGCCAGCAGCCAAGATCCTAGCGGGGGGGTTGAGCAGTTCTTC.

The chain carries TRBV29-1 and TRBJ2-5, with a tentative D call TRBD2 (7 bases). This CDR3 spans 14 amino acids. CDR1 is SQVTM and CDR2 is ANQGSEA in the germline V gene. Trimming took off 3 bases at V and 5 bases at J, with 16 bases between the two ends. CDR3 sequence reads: CSVDPGGAWETQYF. In DNA, the CDR3 is TGCAGCGTTGACCCGGGGGGCGCGTGGGAGACCCAGTACTTC.